This is a list of T cell receptor beta chains from one sample in a study of OX40 agonist ivuxolimab in advanced cancers. Only in-frame clones appear in the TCRdb table, and some are missing; sequencing was by immunoSEQ multiplex PCR. The sample lists about 65,000 clones, around 87% occurring once. The sample was CD4+ or CD8+ T cells sorted from blood, taken in a trial of the OX40 agonist ivuxolimab. These receptors all come from an adult with an advanced solid tumor such as melanoma, head and neck, liver or kidney cancer. Each CDR3 is given with its conserved first and last residue. Fields, in order: V gene, J gene, clone size, D gene, CDR3 DNA, CDR3 protein. D genes are given only for firm matches. Rows give clone size only sometimes, using once, few, many, or a class for an expanded clone.

>TRBV2|TRBJ1-2|.|.
TGTGCCAGCAGTGACGTTCGGCGCCTTAGTGGCTACACCTTC
CASSDVRRLSGYTF
>TRBV11-2|TRBJ2-1|.|TRBD2
TGTGCCAGCAGCGCCAGACTAGCGGGGGGTGACGTTGAGCAGTTCTTC
CASSARLAGGDVEQFF
>TRBV10-2|TRBJ1-1|once|.
TGCGCCAGCAGTGGGGGAGGAACTGAAGCTTTCTTT
CASSGGGTEAFF
>TRBV5-8|TRBJ2-4|once|TRBD1
TGTGCCAGCAGCTTGTCGTTCCGGGACAGTCACATTCAGTACTTC
CASSLSFRDSHIQYF
>TRBV27|TRBJ2-7|.|TRBD1
TGTGCCAGCAGTCCCCGATCGGACAGGACCTCCTACGAGCAGTACTTC
CASSPRSDRTSYEQYF
>TRBV5-1|TRBJ1-2|once|.
TGCGCCAGCAACCCGGGACAAGTTAACTATGGCTACACCTTC
CASNPGQVNYGYTF
>TRBV5-6|TRBJ1-1|.|TRBD1
TGTGCCAGCAGCTTAATGGGACAGGGACACACTGAAGCTTTCTTT
CASSLMGQGHTEAFF
>TRBV5-6|TRBJ1-1|.|.
TGTGCCAGTTCCCGCGGCATGGATCGCCCTGAAGCTTTCTTT
CASSRGMDRPEAFF
>TRBV6-1|TRBJ2-1|.|TRBD2
TGTGCCAGCAGTGCCGCTAGCGGGGGAGCGGCGAATGAGCAGTTCTTC
CASSAASGGAANEQFF
>TRBV27|TRBJ2-1|once|TRBD1
TGTGCCAGCAAAGGGACAGGGGGTTACTATGAGCAGTTCTTC
CASKGTGGYYEQFF
>TRBV5-1|TRBJ2-7|.|TRBD1
TGCGCCAGCAGCTTGGCGGACAGGCGGTCCTACGAGCAGTACTTC
CASSLADRRSYEQYF
>TRBV29-1|TRBJ1-1|.|TRBD1
TGCAGCGTTGGCCTCAGGGGGGACACTGAAGCTTTCTTT
CSVGLRGDTEAFF
>TRBV5-1|TRBJ1-6|.|.
TGCGCCAGCAGCTTGGGACAACAAGGCGGTTCACCCCTCCACTTT
CASSLGQQGGSPLHF
>TRBV4-3|TRBJ1-6|.|TRBD1
TGCGCCAGCAGCCGATCGGACAGGGAGGGTCTTGTCCACTTT
CASSRSDREGLVHF
>TRBV16|TRBJ2-7|.|.
TGTGCCAGCAGCCCGACCGGGTGGGAGCAGTACTTC
CASSPTGWEQYF
>TRBV13|TRBJ1-4|.|TRBD1
TGTGCCAGCAGCCGTCCGGGACAGGAGAATGAAAAACTGTTTTTT
CASSRPGQENEKLFF
>TRBV5-4|TRBJ2-1|.|TRBD2
TGTGCCACCACGCCTAGCGGGGGATCTAACGAGCAGTTCTTC
CATTPSGGSNEQFF
>TRBV29-1|TRBJ1-1|many|.
TGCAGCGTTGAAGTTGGGGTGATAGCTTTCTTT
CSVEVGVIAFF
>TRBV18|TRBJ1-1|.|.
TGTGCCAGCCGAGGTGACAGGAACACTGAAGCTTTCTTT
CASRGDRNTEAFF
>TRBV7-2|TRBJ1-2|once|.
TGTGCCAGCAGCTTAGGGAGGGATAACTATGGCTACACCTTC
CASSLGRDNYGYTF
>TRBV5-1|TRBJ1-1|.|TRBD1
TGCGCCAGCAGCTCCCGGACAGGGGGCTTGAACACTGAAGCTTTCTTT
CASSSRTGGLNTEAFF
>TRBV30|TRBJ1-1|.|.
TGTGCCTGGATCCTAGCCCGCCGGGGGCGGATCCTGAGGACTGAAGCTTTCTTT
CAWILARRGRILRTEAFF
>TRBV27|TRBJ1-1|once|.
TGTGCCAGCAGTTTATTGGGCAGAGACACTGAAGCTTTCTTT
CASSLLGRDTEAFF
>TRBV27|TRBJ2-2|.|TRBD1
TGTGCCAGCAGTCCCCAGGGACAGGGGATTAACACCGGGGAGCTGTTTTTT
CASSPQGQGINTGELFF
>TRBV14|TRBJ1-3|.|.
TGTGCCAGCAGCCAAGACCCCTCCACGCGCGGAAACACCATATATTTT
CASSQDPSTRGNTIYF
>TRBV19|TRBJ1-1|.|TRBD1
TGTGCCAGTAGTCCGGGGGGACAGGGGAACACTGAAGCTTTCTTT
CASSPGGQGNTEAFF
>TRBV11-3|TRBJ2-3|.|.
TGTGCCAGCAGCTTAGCGGGGATAAGCACAGATACGCAGTATTTT
CASSLAGISTDTQYF
>TRBV7-9|TRBJ2-3|.|TRBD2
TGTGCCAGCAGCCCGGGACTAGCCATTAGGAATACGCAGTATTTT
CASSPGLAIRNTQYF
>TRBV6-1|TRBJ1-2|.|TRBD1
TGTGCCAGCAGCGAATCTCCCGGGACAGGGGGCTATGGCTACACCTTC
CASSESPGTGGYGYTF
>TRBV10-1|TRBJ1-4|.|.
TGCGCCAGCCAAGACCTCCAGGGAAAACTGTTTTTT
CASQDLQGKLFF
>TRBV6-1|TRBJ1-2|.|.
TGTGCCAGCAGTGAAGCGCTGGGGGCTAACTATGGCTACACCTTC
CASSEALGANYGYTF
>TRBV30|TRBJ1-5|.|.
TGTGCCTGGAGTGGGGTACCCAGGGGCCCCTCCGGGCCCCAGCATTTT
CAWSGVPRGPSGPQHF
>TRBV5-1|TRBJ1-5|.|.
TGCGCCAGCAGCTTGGAGGGACTTCGGGGACAGCCCCAGCATTTT
CASSLEGLRGQPQHF
>TRBV5-4|TRBJ2-5|.|.
TGTGCCAGCAGCCCCGGGGGCGGGGAGCGAGGCCTACTGGGGACCCAGTACTTC
CASSPGGGERGLLGTQYF
>TRBV11-3|TRBJ2-3|.|.
TGTGCCAGCAGCTTACGGAGAAGCAGTACGCAGTATTTT
CASSLRRSSTQYF
>TRBV5-1|TRBJ2-2|.|TRBD2
TGCGCCAGCAGCCTCCGAGGACTAGCTGTAGGACCCGGGGAGCTGTTTTTT
CASSLRGLAVGPGELFF
>TRBV10-1|TRBJ2-4|.|TRBD1
TGCGCCAGCAGTCCCGTAAGGGGGCGGGCCAAAAACATTCAGTACTTC
CASSPVRGRAKNIQYF
>TRBV4-3|TRBJ2-3|once|.
TGCGCCAGCAGCCAAGATCTCAACGGCGCAGATACGCAGTATTTT
CASSQDLNGADTQYF
>TRBV2|TRBJ1-2|.|.
TGTGCCAGCAGTGAATCTCGGGGCGGCGATGGCTACACCTTC
CASSESRGGDGYTF
>TRBV7-2|TRBJ1-2|.|.
TGTGCCAGCAGTCCTGAACCAGGCTCTAAATATGGCTACACCTTC
CASSPEPGSKYGYTF
>TRBV12-5|TRBJ2-1|.|TRBD1
TGTGCTAGTGGTGGGGACAGGGGCCGCGATGAGCAGTTCTTC
CASGGDRGRDEQFF
>TRBV19|TRBJ1-1|once|TRBD1
TGTGCCAGTAAGGTCTCGAGGGGGCACACTGAAGCTTTCTTT
CASKVSRGHTEAFF
>TRBV18|TRBJ2-1|.|.
TGTGCCAGCTCGGAACGCGGGGGCTCCCCTTACAATGAGCAGTTCTTC
CASSERGGSPYNEQFF
>TRBV28|TRBJ1-2|.|.
TGTGCCAGCAGTTTATGGCGGTCGGGAGGGGGGAACTATGGCTACACCTTC
CASSLWRSGGGNYGYTF
>TRBV18|TRBJ1-1|once|.
TGTGCCAGCTCCTCCGGGGGGAGTGACACTGAAGCTTTCTTT
CASSSGGSDTEAFF
>TRBV6-6|TRBJ2-7|.|TRBD1
TGTGCCAGCGGGACAGGGCACGAGCAGTACTTC
CASGTGHEQYF
>TRBV11-2|TRBJ2-7|.|.
TGTGCCAGCAGCCCTCGGGGCGGGGGCGGCGAGCAGTACTTC
CASSPRGGGGEQYF
>TRBV4-2|TRBJ2-3|.|.
TGTGCCAGCAGCCCTTTCCGGGGGGCCAGCGGCAGGGAAGATACGCAGTATTTT
CASSPFRGASGREDTQYF
>TRBV10-3|TRBJ2-7|.|.
TGTGCCATCAGTGAGAACGGACCCTACGAGCAGTACTTC
CAISENGPYEQYF
>TRBV18|TRBJ2-3|.|.
TGTGCCAGCTCACCTATTGGGGTAGATACGCAGTATTTT
CASSPIGVDTQYF
>TRBV30|TRBJ1-5|.|.
TGTGCCTGGAGTGGGGGGGGGTGGAATCAGCCCCAGCATTTT
CAWSGGGWNQPQHF
>TRBV5-1|TRBJ2-7|.|.
TGCGCCAGCAGCTTGACAGTGCTTGGGGAGCAGTACTTC
CASSLTVLGEQYF
>TRBV5-8|TRBJ1-6|.|TRBD1
TGTGCCAGCAGCACCCGGACAGGGAGGAATTCACCCCTCCACTTT
CASSTRTGRNSPLHF
>TRBV9|TRBJ2-3|.|.
TGTGCCAGCAGCGTCAGGGATGGGTTGGCAGATACGCAGTATTTT
CASSVRDGLADTQYF
>TRBV5-4|TRBJ1-2|.|.
TGTGCCAGCAGCCCTCCAGGGGATGGGTATGGCTACACCTTC
CASSPPGDGYGYTF
>TRBV2|TRBJ1-6|.|.
TGTGCCAGCAGTGAAACAGGGAGAAATTCACCCCTCCACTTT
CASSETGRNSPLHF
>TRBV7-8|TRBJ1-1|.|TRBD1
TGTGCCAGCAGCTCCCCGTCAGGGGGCCGTGGCACTGAAGCTTTCTTT
CASSSPSGGRGTEAFF
>TRBV5-1|TRBJ2-7|once|.
TGCGCCAGCAGCTTGATTTCAGGTGACGCCGGGGGAGAGCAGTACTTC
CASSLISGDAGGEQYF
>TRBV7-3|TRBJ1-1|.|.
TGTGCCAGCAGCTTAGACAGCGGAAGCACTGAAGCTTTCTTT
CASSLDSGSTEAFF